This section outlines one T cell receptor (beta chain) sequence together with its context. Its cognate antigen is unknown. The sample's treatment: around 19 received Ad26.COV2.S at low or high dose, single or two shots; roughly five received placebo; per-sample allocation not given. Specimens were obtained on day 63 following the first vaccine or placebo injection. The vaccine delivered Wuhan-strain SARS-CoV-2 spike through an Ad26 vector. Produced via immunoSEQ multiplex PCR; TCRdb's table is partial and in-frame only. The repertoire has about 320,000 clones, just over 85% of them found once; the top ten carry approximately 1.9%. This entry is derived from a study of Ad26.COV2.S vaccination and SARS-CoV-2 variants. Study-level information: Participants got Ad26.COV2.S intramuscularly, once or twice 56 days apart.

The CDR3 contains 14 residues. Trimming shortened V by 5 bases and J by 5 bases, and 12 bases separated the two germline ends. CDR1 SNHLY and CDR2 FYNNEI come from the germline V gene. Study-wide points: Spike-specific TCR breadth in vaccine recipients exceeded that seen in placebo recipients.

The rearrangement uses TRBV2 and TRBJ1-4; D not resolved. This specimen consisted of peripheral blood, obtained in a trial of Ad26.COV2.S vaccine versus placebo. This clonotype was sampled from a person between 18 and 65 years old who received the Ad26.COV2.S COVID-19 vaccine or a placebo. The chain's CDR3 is CASSLRTLNEKLFF. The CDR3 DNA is TGTGCCAGCAGTCTCCGGACTTTGAATGAAAAACTGTTTTTT.